This paragraph covers one TCR beta chain sequence. Its cognate antigen has yet to be identified. The record has no base qualities; no much larger clone is one base away. These data are taken from a study of blood T cells in healthy people across ages (dated by TCRdb to the mid-2010s). Notes on the research overall: Template switching captured roughly one uniquely barcoded TCR beta cDNA molecule per two T cells in model experiments. The study measured age-related changes in TCR beta repertoire diversity using deep sequencing normalized with unique cDNA molecular identifiers. Donors were grouped into four age groups: young (average approximately 16 years), middle-aged (roughly 40), aged (over 55) and long-lived (about 90). To avoid experimental bias, donors of different ages were randomly spread across the sequencing lanes. Two additional independent replicas of 1 million unique cDNA reads from the same blood draw were analyzed for two donors (one aged 18 to 30 and one aged 80 or older).

Donors were 40 or so systemically healthy Caucasian individuals from Russia aged roughly 6 to 95 years. Approximately 11 milliliters of peripheral blood were drawn from each donor into EDTA-treated Vacutainer tubes. PBMCs were isolated by Ficoll-Paque density-gradient centrifugation, with at least 7 million obtained per sample. Total RNA, at least 6 micrograms per sample, was extracted from PBMCs with Trizol reagent. The percentages of naive CD45RAhigh/CD27high T cells were determined by flow cytometry on a PBMC aliquot from every donor. The library was built by means of 5' RACE. Data came from an Illumina HiSeq 2500. A second about 7 to 12 cycle PCR used a sample-barcoded 5' primer and a J-beta primer mix. A unique molecular identifier was introduced onto each TCR beta cDNA molecule by a template-switch 5' adaptor carrying 12 random nucleotides. At least 3 million CDR3-containing paired-end reads were obtained from each sample. The Mint cDNA synthesis kit, primed by a TRBC-specific oligonucleotide, was used to synthesize first-strand cDNA from all RNA. After uracil-DNA glycosylase treatment, a first 18-cycle PCR used universal primers M1SS and BC2_uni_R on all cDNA. The source study handled its data this way. For normalization, 1 million high-quality reads, each with a distinct molecular identifier, were randomly selected from each sample. Reads with shared molecular identifiers were discarded instead of being binned into consensus sequences. CDR3 identification, clonotype clustering and error correction used MiTCR with a Q25 quality threshold and the strictest error-elimination algorithm. A nonparametric unseen species model using Euler transformation provided a lower-bound estimate of total TCR beta diversity. TCRdb reworked the public reads: Q25 trimming with fastp, MiXCR clone assembly, productive beta chains retained. Rows matching on CDR3 protein sequence are summarized as one entry with the most common DNA and genes. None of the V and J calls come from the authors' own analysis; TCRdb made them. Counted in this sample were about 1.7 million distinct CDR3 sequences; 28% of them appeared once. Of the sample, approximately 7.7% falls within the top ten clones.

Overall study results and their limits: Observed TCR beta diversity per million T cells fell roughly linearly with age, and a significant reduction was already apparent by age about 36. Because donor CMV infection status was unknown, age-related changes in expanded clonotypes were potentially confounded. Conclusive comparison of naive and antigen-experienced compartments was prevented by the profiling of bulk unsorted PBMCs. The long-lived group showed more naive CD4+ T cells, fewer expanded clones and increased TCR diversity than the aged group, suggesting age selection. Estimates of total diversity based on one million sequenced T cells were considered lower bounds and underestimates. Observed TCR beta diversity correlated strongly with the percentage of naive T cells measured by flow cytometry.

The V and J ends are trimmed by 2 bases and 0 bases, leaving 17 bases between them. Counted from cysteine to phenylalanine, this CDR3 has 17 amino acids. The sequence is cut down to CDR3 DNA, 51 bases in frame from base 1. The germline V gene sets CDR1 to SGHAT and CDR2 to FQNNGV. The sequence derives from a woman younger than 45 in good health. The chain is made from TRBV11-2 and TRBJ2-7; tentative D gene TRBD2, with 6 bases matching. Sequenced: blood. The nucleotide sequence reads as follows: TGTGCCAGCAGCTTAAGGCATTCGCGGGGCGGCTCCTACGAGCAGTACTTC. It translates to CASSLRHSRGGSYEQYF. With the portions outside the CDR3 filled from the reference TRBV11-2 and TRBJ2-7 genes, the complete variable region becomes EAGVAQSPRYKIIEKRQSVAFWCNPISGHATLYWYQQILGQGPKLLIQFQNNGVVDDSQLPKDRFSAERLKGVDSTLKIQPAKLEDSAVYLCASSLRHSRGGSYEQYFGPGTRLTVT.